This TCR beta chain originates from a study of cytomegalovirus exposure and HLA in healthy donors. The CDR3 runs 15 residues. In germline, CDR1 is SGHRS, CDR2 YFSETQ. The ends lost 4 bases at V and 6 bases at J; junction bases unmatched: 7. Repertoires were generated with immunoSEQ multiplex PCR, while TCRdb's copy carries only in-frame clones and drops some. The profile shows roughly 180,000 clones, 86% of them singletons. This receptor was obtained from a man under 40 in good health and CMV-seropositive. Sequenced input: PBMCs. This chain uses TRBV5-1 with TRBJ2-2; 9 nucleotides align to TRBD1. Here the CDR3 DNA reads TGCGCCAGCAGCCGTCGGGACAGGGCCCCCGGGGAGCTGTTTTTT. Translation: CASSRRDRAPGELFF.